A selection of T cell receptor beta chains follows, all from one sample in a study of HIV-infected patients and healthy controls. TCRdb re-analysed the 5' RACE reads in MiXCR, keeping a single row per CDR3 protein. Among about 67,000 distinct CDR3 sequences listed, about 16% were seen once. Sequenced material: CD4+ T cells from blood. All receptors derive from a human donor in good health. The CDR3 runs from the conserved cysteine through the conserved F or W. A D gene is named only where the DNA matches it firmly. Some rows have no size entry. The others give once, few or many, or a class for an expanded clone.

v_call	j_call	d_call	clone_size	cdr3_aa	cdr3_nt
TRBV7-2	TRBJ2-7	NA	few	CASSAHPYEQYF	TGTGCCAGCAGCGCCCACCCCTACGAGCAGTACTTC
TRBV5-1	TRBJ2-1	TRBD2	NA	CASNNGAGGFEQFF	TGCGCCAGCAACAATGGGGCGGGGGGGTTTGAGCAGTTCTTC
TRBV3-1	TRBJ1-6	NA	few	CASSQVRNSPLHF	TGTGCCAGCAGCCAAGTCCGTAATTCACCCCTCCACTTT
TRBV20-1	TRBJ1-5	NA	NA	CSARRLGNQPQHF	TGCAGTGCTAGAAGATTGGGCAATCAGCCCCAGCATTTT
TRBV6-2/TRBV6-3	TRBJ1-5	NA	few	CASISGGGNQPQHF	TGTGCCAGCATATCTGGGGGGGGCAATCAGCCCCAGCATTTT
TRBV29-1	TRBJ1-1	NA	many	CSVVGQKNTEAFF	TGCAGCGTTGTCGGCCAGAAGAACACTGAAGCTTTCTTT
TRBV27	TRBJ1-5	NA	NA	CASSLYTGSNQPQHF	TGTGCCAGCAGTTTATACACAGGGAGCAATCAGCCCCAGCATTTT
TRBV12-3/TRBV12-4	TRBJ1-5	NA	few	CASSRLAGALGPQHF	TGTGCCAGCAGCCGACTGGCCGGGGCCCTGGGGCCCCAGCATTTT
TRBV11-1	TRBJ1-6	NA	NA	CASSLRRGHLNSPLHF	TGTGCCAGCAGCTTAAGGAGAGGTCACCTCAACTCACCCCTCCACTTT
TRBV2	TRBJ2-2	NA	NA	CASRAQGPSTMTGELFF	TGTGCCAGCAGGGCCCAGGGCCCGAGTACGATGACCGGGGAGCTGTTTTTT
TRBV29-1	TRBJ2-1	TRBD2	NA	CSVGLAGYNEQFF	TGCAGCGTAGGACTAGCGGGCTATAATGAGCAGTTCTTC
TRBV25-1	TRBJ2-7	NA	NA	CASSRSSYEQYF	TGTGCCAGCAGTCGTAGCTCCTACGAGCAGTACTTC
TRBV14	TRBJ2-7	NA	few	CASSQTFEQYF	TGTGCCAGCAGCCAAACTTTCGAGCAGTACTTC
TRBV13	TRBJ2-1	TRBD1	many	CASRRRLQGELSDEQFF	TGTGCCAGCAGGAGAAGGTTGCAGGGGGAACTCAGCGATGAGCAGTTCTTC
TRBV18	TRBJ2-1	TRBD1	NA	CASSRDRYNEQFF	TGTGCCAGCTCCCGGGACAGATACAATGAGCAGTTCTTC
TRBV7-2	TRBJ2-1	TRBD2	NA	CASSLGVAGGSNEQFF	TGTGCCAGCAGCTTAGGGGTAGCGGGGGGGTCTAATGAGCAGTTCTTC
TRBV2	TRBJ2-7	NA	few	CASRQNELSYEQYF	TGTGCCAGCAGACAGAATGAGCTCTCCTACGAGCAGTACTTC
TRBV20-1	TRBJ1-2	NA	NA	CSARPPSSYGYTF	TGCAGTGCTAGACCCCCGAGTTCCTATGGCTACACCTTC
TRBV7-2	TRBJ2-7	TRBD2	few	CASSRSWGLAPEQYF	TGTGCCAGCAGCCGGAGCTGGGGACTAGCCCCCGAGCAGTACTTC
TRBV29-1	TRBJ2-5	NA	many	CSGRSGETQYF	TGCAGCGGTCGGAGTGGAGAGACCCAGTACTTC
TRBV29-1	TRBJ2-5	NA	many	CSVEVGRGGETQYF	TGCAGCGTTGAAGTTGGGCGGGGCGGGGAGACCCAGTACTTC
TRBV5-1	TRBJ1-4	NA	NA	CASSLGGTEKLLF	TGCGCCAGCAGCTTGGGAGGAACAGAAAAACTGTTATTT
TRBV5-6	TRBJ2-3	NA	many	CASRLADTQYF	TGTGCCAGCAGATTAGCGGATACGCAGTATTTT
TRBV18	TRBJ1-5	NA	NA	CASSLGGGPQHF	TGTGCCAGCTCACTGGGGGGGGGGCCCCAGCATTTT
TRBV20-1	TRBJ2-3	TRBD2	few	CSARDVGGVTDTQYF	TGCAGTGCTAGAGATGTCGGGGGGGTAACGGATACGCAGTATTTT
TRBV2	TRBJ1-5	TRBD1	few	CASSRQGYQPQHF	TGTGCCAGCAGCCGACAGGGATATCAGCCCCAGCATTTT
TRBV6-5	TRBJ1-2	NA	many	CASRTPGTDYGYTF	TGTGCCAGCAGGACTCCCGGGACCGACTATGGCTACACCTTC
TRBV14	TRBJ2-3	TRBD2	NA	CASSQGSLSAAGGSTDTQYF	TGTGCCAGCAGCCAGGGCTCACTTAGCGCGGCGGGAGGGAGCACAGATACGCAGTATTTT
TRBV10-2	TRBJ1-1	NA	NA	CASKEGGNTEAFF	TGCGCCAGCAAAGAGGGAGGAAACACTGAAGCTTTCTTT
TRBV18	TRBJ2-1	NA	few	CASSQRDEQFF	TGTGCCAGTTCGCAACGAGATGAGCAGTTCTTC
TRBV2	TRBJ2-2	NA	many	CASRLDWLNTGELFF	TGTGCCAGCAGGTTGGACTGGCTGAACACCGGGGAGCTGTTTTTT
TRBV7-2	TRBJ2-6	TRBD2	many	CASSLAAGGSSGANVLTF	TGTGCCAGCAGCTTAGCCGCGGGAGGGAGCTCTGGGGCCAACGTCCTGACTTTC
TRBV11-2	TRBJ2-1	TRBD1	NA	CASSLVRPPRDRGPSEQFF	TGTGCCAGCAGCTTAGTCCGTCCCCCCCGGGACAGGGGGCCAAGTGAGCAGTTCTTC
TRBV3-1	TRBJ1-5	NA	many	CASSQGQSNQPQHF	TGTGCCAGCAGCCAAGGACAGAGCAATCAGCCCCAGCATTTT
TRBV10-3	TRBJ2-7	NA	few	CAISAAPYEQYF	TGTGCCATCAGTGCGGCCCCCTACGAGCAGTACTTC
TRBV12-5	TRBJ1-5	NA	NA	CASGPGPGTQPQHF	TGTGCTAGTGGCCCGGGGCCGGGGACTCAGCCCCAGCATTTT
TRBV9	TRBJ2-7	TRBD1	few	CASSRTGAYEQYF	TGTGCCAGCAGCCGGACAGGGGCCTACGAGCAGTACTTC
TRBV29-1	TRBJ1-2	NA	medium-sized	CSSEGGSYGYTF	TGCAGCTCCGAGGGAGGGAGCTATGGCTACACCTTC
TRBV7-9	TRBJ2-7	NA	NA	CASSLRQGDWYEQYF	TGTGCCAGCAGCTTACGGCAGGGAGATTGGTACGAGCAGTACTTC
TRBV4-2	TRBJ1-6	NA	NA	CASSQEALINSPLHF	TGTGCCAGCAGCCAAGAGGCACTAATAAATTCACCCCTCCACTTT
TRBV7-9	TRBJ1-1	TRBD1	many	CASSVGDRENTEAFF	TGTGCCAGCAGCGTGGGGGACAGGGAGAACACTGAAGCTTTCTTT
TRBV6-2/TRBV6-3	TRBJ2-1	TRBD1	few	CASVEQGALNEQFF	TGTGCCAGCGTTGAACAGGGGGCACTGAATGAGCAGTTCTTC
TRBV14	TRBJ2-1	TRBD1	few	CASSQETGGHNEQFF	TGTGCCAGCAGCCAAGAAACAGGGGGCCACAATGAGCAGTTCTTC
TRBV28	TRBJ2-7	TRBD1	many	CASSSPQGAGGYEQYF	TGTGCCAGCAGCAGTCCCCAGGGGGCAGGAGGCTACGAGCAGTACTTC
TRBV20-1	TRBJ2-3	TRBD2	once	CSASNGGGVTDTQYF	TGCAGTGCAAGCAACGGGGGGGGCGTCACAGATACGCAGTATTTT
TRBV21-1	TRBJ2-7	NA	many	CASSLHGYEQYF	TGTGCCAGCAGCCTACACGGCTACGAGCAGTACTTC
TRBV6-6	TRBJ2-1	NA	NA	CASREGSYNEQFF	TGTGCCAGCAGAGAGGGCTCCTACAATGAGCAGTTCTTC
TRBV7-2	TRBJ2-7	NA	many	CASSHDGSSSYEQYF	TGTGCCAGCAGCCACGATGGGAGCTCGTCCTACGAGCAGTACTTC
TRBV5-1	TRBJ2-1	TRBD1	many	CASSLDPTGGGNEQFF	TGCGCCAGCAGCTTGGATCCGACAGGGGGTGGAAATGAGCAGTTCTTC
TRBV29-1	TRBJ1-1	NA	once	CSVDPGNTEAFF	TGCAGCGTTGATCCGGGGAACACTGAAGCTTTCTTT
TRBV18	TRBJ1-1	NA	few	CASSPAPQGNRATEAFF	TGTGCCAGCTCACCCGCACCTCAGGGAAATAGGGCCACTGAAGCTTTCTTT
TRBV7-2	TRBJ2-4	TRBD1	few	CASSEDRGIAKNIQYF	TGTGCCAGCAGTGAGGACAGGGGAATAGCCAAAAACATTCAGTACTTC
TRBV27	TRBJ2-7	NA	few	CASSLGETYEQYF	TGTGCCAGCAGTTTGGGGGAGACCTACGAGCAGTACTTC
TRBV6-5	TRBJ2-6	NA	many	CASSAPQMGGANVLTF	TGTGCCAGCAGTGCCCCGCAGATGGGGGGGGCCAACGTCCTGACTTTC
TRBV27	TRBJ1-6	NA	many	CASSLLFAGENSPLHF	TGTGCCAGCAGTTTACTTTTCGCAGGGGAGAATTCACCCCTCCACTTT
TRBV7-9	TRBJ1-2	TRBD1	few	CASSFGQVYGYTF	TGTGCCAGCAGCTTTGGACAGGTCTATGGCTACACCTTC
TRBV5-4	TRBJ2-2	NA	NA	CASSFSGARRTGELFF	TGTGCCAGCAGCTTCTCGGGGGCGCGGAGGACCGGGGAGCTGTTTTTT